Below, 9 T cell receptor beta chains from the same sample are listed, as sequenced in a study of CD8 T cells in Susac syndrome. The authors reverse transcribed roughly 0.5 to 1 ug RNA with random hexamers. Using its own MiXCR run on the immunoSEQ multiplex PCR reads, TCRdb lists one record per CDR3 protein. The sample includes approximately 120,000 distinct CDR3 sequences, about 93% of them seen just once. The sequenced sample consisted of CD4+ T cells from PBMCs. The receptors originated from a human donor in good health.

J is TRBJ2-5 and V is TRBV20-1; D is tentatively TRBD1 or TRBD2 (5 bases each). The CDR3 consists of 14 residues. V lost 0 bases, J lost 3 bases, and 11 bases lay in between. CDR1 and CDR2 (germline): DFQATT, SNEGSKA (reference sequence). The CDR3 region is CSARDLGAEETQYF. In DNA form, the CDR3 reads TGCAGTGCTAGAGACCTCGGGGCAGAAGAGACCCAGTACTTC.

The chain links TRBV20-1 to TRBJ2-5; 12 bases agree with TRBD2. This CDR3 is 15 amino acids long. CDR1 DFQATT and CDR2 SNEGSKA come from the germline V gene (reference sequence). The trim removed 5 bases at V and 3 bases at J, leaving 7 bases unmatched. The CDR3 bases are TGCAGTGCTGGGAGACTAGCGGGAGCTGAAGAGACCCAGTACTTC. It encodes CSAGRLAGAEETQYF.

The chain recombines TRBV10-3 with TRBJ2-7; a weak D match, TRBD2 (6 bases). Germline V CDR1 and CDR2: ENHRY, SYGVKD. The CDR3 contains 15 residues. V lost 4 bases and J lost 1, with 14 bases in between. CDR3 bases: TGTGCCATCAGTGGGTCGGGACTGACATCCTACGAGCAGTACTTC. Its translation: CAISGSGLTSYEQYF.

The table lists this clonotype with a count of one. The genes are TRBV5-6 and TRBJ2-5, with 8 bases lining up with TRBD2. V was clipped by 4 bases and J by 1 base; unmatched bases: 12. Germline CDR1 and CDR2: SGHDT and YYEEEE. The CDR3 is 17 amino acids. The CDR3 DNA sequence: TGTGCCAGCAGCCGCCCCCTTCAGGCGGGAGGCCAAGAGACCCAGTACTTC. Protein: CASSRPLQAGGQETQYF.

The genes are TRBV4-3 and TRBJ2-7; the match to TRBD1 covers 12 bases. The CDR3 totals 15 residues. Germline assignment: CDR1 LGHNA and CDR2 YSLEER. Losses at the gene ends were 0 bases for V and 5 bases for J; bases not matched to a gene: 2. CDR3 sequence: CASSQDGTGGNEQYF. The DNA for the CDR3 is TGCGCCAGCAGCCAAGACGGGACAGGGGGCAACGAGCAGTACTTC.

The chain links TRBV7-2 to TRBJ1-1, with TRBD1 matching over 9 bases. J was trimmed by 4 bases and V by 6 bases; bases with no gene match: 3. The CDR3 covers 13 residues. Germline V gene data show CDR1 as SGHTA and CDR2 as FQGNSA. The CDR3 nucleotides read TGTGCCAGCAGGACAGGGGGGATCACTGAAGCTTTCTTT. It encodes CASRTGGITEAFF.

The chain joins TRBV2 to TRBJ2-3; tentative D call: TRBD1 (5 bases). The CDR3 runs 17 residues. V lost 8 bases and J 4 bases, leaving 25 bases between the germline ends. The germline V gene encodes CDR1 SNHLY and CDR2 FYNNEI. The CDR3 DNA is TGTGCCAGCTGCGGAACGGATCGGGCCTGGGGCCCAGATACGCAGTATTTT. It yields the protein CASCGTDRAWGPDTQYF.

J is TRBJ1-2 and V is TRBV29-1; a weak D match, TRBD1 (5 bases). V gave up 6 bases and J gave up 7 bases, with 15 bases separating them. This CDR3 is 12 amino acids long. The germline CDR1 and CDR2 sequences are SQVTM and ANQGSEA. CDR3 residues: CSVPSWQGGYTF. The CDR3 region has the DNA TGCAGCGTCCCAAGCTGGCAGGGTGGCTACACCTTC.

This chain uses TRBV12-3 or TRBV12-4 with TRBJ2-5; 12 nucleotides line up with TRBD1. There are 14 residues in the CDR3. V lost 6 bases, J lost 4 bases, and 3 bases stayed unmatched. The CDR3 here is CASRGTGGAETQYF. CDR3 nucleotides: TGTGCCAGCAGAGGGACAGGGGGCGCAGAGACCCAGTACTTC.